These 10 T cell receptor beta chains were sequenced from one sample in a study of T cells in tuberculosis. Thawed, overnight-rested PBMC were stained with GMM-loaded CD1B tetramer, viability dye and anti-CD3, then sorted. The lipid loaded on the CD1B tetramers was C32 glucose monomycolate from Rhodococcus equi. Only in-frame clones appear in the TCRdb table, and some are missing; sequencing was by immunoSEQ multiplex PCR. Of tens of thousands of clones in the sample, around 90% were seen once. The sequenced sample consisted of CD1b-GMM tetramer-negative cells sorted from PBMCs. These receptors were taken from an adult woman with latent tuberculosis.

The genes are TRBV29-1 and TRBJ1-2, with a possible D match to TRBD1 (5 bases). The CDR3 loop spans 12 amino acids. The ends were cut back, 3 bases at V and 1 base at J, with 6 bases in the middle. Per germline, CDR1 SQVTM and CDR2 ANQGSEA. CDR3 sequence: CSVDRVNYGYTF. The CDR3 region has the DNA TGCAGCGTTGACAGGGTTAACTATGGCTACACCTTC.

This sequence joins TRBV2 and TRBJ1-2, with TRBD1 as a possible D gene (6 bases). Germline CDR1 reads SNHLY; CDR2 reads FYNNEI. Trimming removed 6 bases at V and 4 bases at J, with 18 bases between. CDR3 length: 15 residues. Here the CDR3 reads CASSRGGGVGYGYTF. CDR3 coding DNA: TGTGCCAGCAGCAGAGGGGGGGGCGTTGGCTATGGCTACACCTTC.

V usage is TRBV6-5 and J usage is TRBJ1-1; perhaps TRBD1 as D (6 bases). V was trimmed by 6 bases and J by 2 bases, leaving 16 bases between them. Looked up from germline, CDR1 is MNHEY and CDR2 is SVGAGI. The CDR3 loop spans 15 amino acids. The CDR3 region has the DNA TGTGCCAGCAGGGCCCTAGGACAGTTAAACACTGAAGCTTTCTTT. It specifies CASRALGQLNTEAFF.

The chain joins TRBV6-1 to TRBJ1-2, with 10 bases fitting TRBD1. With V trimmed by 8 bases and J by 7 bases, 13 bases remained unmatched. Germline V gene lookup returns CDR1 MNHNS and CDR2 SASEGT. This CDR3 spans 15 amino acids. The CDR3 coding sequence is TGTGCCAGCGACCGGGACAGGGGCCAGGGAACTGGCTACACCTTC. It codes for CASDRDRGQGTGYTF.

This CDR3 reads CASREESVEQYF. The CDR3 DNA follows: TGCGCCAGCAGAGAGGAATCGGTCGAGCAGTACTTC. The chain links TRBV5-1 to TRBJ2-7; no definite D call. V lost 5 bases and J 6 bases, leaving 12 bases between the germline ends. The CDR3 totals 12 residues. The V gene's germline CDR1 is SGHRS and CDR2 YFSETQ.

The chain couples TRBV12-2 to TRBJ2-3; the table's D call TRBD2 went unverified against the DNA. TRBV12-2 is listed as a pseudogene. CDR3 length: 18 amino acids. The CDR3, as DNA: TGTGCAAGTCGCTCATCACTCCCCTTAGCGGGAGACACAGATACGCAGTATTTT. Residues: CASRSSLPLAGDTDTQYF.

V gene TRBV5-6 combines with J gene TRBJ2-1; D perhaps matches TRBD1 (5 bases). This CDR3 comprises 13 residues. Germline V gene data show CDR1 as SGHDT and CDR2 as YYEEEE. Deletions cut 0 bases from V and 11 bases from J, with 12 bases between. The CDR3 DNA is TGTGCCAGCAGCTTGGACCAGGGAAAAAAGCAGTTCTTC. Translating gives CASSLDQGKKQFF.

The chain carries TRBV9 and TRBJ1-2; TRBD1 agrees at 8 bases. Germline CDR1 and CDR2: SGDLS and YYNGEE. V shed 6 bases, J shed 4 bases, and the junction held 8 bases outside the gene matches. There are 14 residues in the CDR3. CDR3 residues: CASTRRGQSYGYTF. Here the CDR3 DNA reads TGTGCCAGCACCCGCAGGGGGCAGAGCTATGGCTACACCTTC.

The CDR3 bases are TGTGCCAGCAGCTCGACAGGGGGCAGTACAGATACGCAGTATTTT. Translating it yields CASSSTGGSTDTQYF. The chain combines TRBV5-8 with TRBJ2-3; 10 bases agree with TRBD1. This CDR3 contains 15 residues. The germline V gene has CDR1 SGHTS and CDR2 YDEGEE. V shed 3 bases and J 3 bases; nucleotides not matched to a gene: 4.

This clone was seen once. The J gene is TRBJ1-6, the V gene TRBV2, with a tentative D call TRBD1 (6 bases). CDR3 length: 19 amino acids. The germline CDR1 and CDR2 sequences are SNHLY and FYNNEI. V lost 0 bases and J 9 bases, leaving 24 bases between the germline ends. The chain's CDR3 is CASSEALGAARERGSPLHF. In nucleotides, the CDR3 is TGTGCCAGCAGTGAAGCGTTGGGGGCAGCCCGAGAAAGGGGTTCACCCCTCCACTTT.